This T cell receptor (beta chain) was profiled in a study of T cells after yellow fever vaccination. This clonotype has ten or more counts. In TCRdb, the 5' RACE reads were re-called with MiXCR into one record per CDR3 protein. The repertoire consists of some 260,000 distinct CDR3 sequences, with approximately 5.2% occurring once and the leading ten covering 2.5% to 4%. CDR3 length: 15 residues. Trimming took off 1 base at V and 0 bases at J, with 7 bases between the two ends. Germline V gives CDR1 LGHNA, CDR2 YNFKEQ. Specimen: CD4+ T cells sorted from PBMCs, collected on the day of the yellow fever booster vaccination. The rearrangement uses TRBV4-2 and TRBJ2-1; D is uncertain. The receptor's source is a young man who received the YFV17D yellow fever vaccine. The CDR3 nucleotides read TGTGCCAGCAGCCAAGCTCCGAGCTCCTACAATGAGCAGTTCTTC. Translated: CASSQAPSSYNEQFF.